This T cell receptor (beta chain) was recorded in a study of glioma-infiltrating T cells after dendritic cell vaccination. Measured with immunoSEQ multiplex PCR; TCRdb has only the in-frame clones, and not every one. The table lists around 97,000 clones, 75% to 85% of them singletons. Trimming cost V 1 base and J 5 bases, with 18 bases left between them. The CDR3 contains 16 residues. The V gene's germline CDR1 is MNHEY and CDR2 SMNVEV (reference sequence). The receptor was isolated from a human donor with glioblastoma. Specimen: blood, collected before dendritic cell vaccination. The V and J genes are TRBV27 and TRBJ2-7; weak D call: TRBD1 (6 bases). The CDR3: CASSLLGQGSTDEQYF. The CDR3 DNA sequence: TGTGCCAGCAGTTTATTGGGGCAGGGGTCAACCGACGAGCAGTACTTC.